This T cell receptor (beta chain) emerged from a study of T cell repertoires in ileal Crohn's disease. Background on the study: All patients had surgery for stricturing (about 60%) or penetrating (around 40%) disease. Biopsies of the neoterminal ileum at postoperative colonoscopy form M6 samples. Points from the study as a whole: Compared with non-smokers, active smokers at surgery showed more clonal expansions. Postoperative endoscopy occurred within one year, median about 7.3 months.

Sequenced by immunoSEQ multiplex PCR; TCRdb stores in-frame clones only, minus some. The repertoire consists of 3,000 to 4,000 clones, with 60% to 75% occurring once and the leading ten covering around 23%. In its sample, this clone was seen a few times. The antigen remains undetermined. The time point: neoterminal ileum biopsy at postoperative endoscopy, about 6 months after surgery. The germline V gene has CDR1 SGHDN and CDR2 FVKESK. Trimming removed 0 bases at V and 7 bases at J, with 12 bases between. CDR3 length: 14 residues. The TCR comes from an adult with Crohn's disease. Sequenced input: ileal tissue. The chain has TRBV14 and TRBJ1-2; tentatively, D is TRBD1 (5 bases). As DNA, the CDR3 is TGTGCCAGCAGCCAAGATGTCAGGGCATCTGGCTACACCTTC. This translates into CASSQDVRASGYTF.